This T cell receptor beta chain originates from a study of T cell responses to AZD1222 COVID-19 vaccine. Study results and caveats: Spike-specific TCR breadth rose after two AZD1222 doses, and depth rose as well. Nearly half of the spike-specific TCRs reportedly recognize variant regions that carry no mutations. Clonal diversity was possibly underestimated; the donors were predominantly white British and more often female.

Worth noting for this clone: Its antigen is still unknown.

V was cut by 5 bases and J by 6 bases, with 15 bases left in between. CDR1 SGHDT and CDR2 YYEEEE come from the germline V gene. This CDR3 has 15 amino acids. TCRdb's table, derived via immunoSEQ multiplex PCR, lists solely in-frame clones and lacks some. The profile shows fewer than 150,000 clones, 85% to 95% of them singletons. The chain recombines TRBV5-6 with TRBJ1-6; possible D gene TRBD1, 5 bases. The sequencing here drew on peripheral blood, taken 28 days after the second AZD1222 dose. This clonotype was obtained from an adult who received the AZD1222 COVID-19 vaccine. The CDR3 DNA is TGTGCCAGCAGGACCGGGACGGGAAGTAATTCACCCCTCCACTTT. This encodes CASRTGTGSNSPLHF.